This entry describes one T cell receptor beta chain. The CDR3 is 16 amino acids. The trim removed 4 bases at V and 1 base at J, leaving 7 bases unmatched. The germline V gene encodes CDR1 SEHNR and CDR2 FQNEAQ (reference sequence). The source of the sample is a study of TIL therapy for anti-PD-1-resistant metastatic lung cancer. Sequencing used immunoSEQ v3. Clones were read by immunoSEQ multiplex PCR, and TCRdb kept only the in-frame ones, dropping some. The sample has tens of thousands of clones, roughly two thirds seen once. Time point of the sample: pre-treatment sample, taken before nivolumab and TIL therapy.

The source of this sequence is a person aged 25-85 years with non-small cell lung cancer. The V and J genes are TRBV7-9 and TRBJ2-1, with 7 bases identical to TRBD2. Specimen: blood, collected at baseline. The CDR3 DNA sequence: TGTGCCAGCAGCTCCCCTAGCGGAGCTTCCTACAATGAGCAGTTCTTC. This encodes CASSSPSGASYNEQFF.